This TCR beta chain was found in a study of glioma-infiltrating T cells. The length of the CDR3 is 11 residues. The V end lost 5 bases, the J end lost 5 bases, and 6 bases lay between the germline ends. CDR1 is MNHEY, CDR2 SVGEGT, per germline. For this clonotype: Being off target in a library aimed at alpha chains, this beta chain has a size of little meaning.

TCR alpha and beta CDR3 regions were amplified from RNA using iRepertoire nested multiplex PCR. Using its own MiXCR run on the multiplex PCR reads, TCRdb lists one record per CDR3 protein. Among over 3,500 distinct CDR3 sequences listed, approximately 92% were seen once. The clonotype was recovered from a human donor with low-grade glioma or glioblastoma, undergoing nonglioma brain surgery, or in good health (not recorded which). Material for sequencing was glioma tissue, nonneoplastic brain tissue, or PBMCs (not recorded which). This chain links TRBV6-2 or TRBV6-3 with TRBJ1-2, with D perhaps matching TRBD1 (5 bases). CDR3 protein: CASSGGYGYTF. CDR3 coding DNA: TGTGCCAGCAGTGGGGGTTATGGCTACACCTTC.